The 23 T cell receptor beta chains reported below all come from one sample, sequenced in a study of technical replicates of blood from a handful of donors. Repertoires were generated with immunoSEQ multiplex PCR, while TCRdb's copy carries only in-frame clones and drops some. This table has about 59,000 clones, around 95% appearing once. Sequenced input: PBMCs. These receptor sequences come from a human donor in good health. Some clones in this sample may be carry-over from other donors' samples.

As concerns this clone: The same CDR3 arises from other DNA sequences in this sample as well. CDR3 sequence: CASSLSDTEAFF. The CDR3 bases are TGCGCCAGCAGCCTGTCGGACACTGAAGCTTTCTTT. This chain joins TRBV5-1 and TRBJ1-1, with D unclear. Germline CDR1 reads SGHRS; CDR2 reads YFSETQ. The ends were cut back, 4 bases at V and 3 bases at J, with 7 bases in the middle. The CDR3 sequence is 12 residues long.

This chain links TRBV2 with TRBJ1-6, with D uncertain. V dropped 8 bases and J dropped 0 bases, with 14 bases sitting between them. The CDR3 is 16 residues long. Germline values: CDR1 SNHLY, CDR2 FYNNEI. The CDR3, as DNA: TGTGCCAGCGGGAGTCGGCTAAGCTCCTATAATTCACCCCTCCACTTT. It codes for CASGSRLSSYNSPLHF.

This chain's CDR3 is CASSPRTSGDEKLFF. The CDR3 DNA follows: TGCGCCAGCAGCCCAAGGACTAGCGGGGACGAGAAGCTGTTTTTT. The V and J genes are TRBV5-1 and TRBJ2-2, with 12 bases identical to TRBD2. CDR1 and CDR2 from the germline V gene are SGHRS and YFSETQ. The CDR3 totals 15 residues. V lost 4 bases to trimming and J lost 12 bases; unmatched junction nucleotides: 10.

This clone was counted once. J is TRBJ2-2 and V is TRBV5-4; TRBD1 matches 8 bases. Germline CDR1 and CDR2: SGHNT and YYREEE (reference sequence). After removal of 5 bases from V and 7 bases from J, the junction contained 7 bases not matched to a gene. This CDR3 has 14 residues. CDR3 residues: CASSFDRGDGELFF. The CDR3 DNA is TGTGCCAGCAGTTTTGACAGGGGTGACGGGGAGCTGTTTTTT. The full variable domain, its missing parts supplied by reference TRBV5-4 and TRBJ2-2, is ETGVTQSPTHLIKTRGQQVTLRCSSQSGHNTVSWYQQALGQGPQFIFQYYREEENGRGNFPPRFSGLQFPNYSSELNVNALELDDSALYLCASSFDRGDGELFFGEGSRLTVL.

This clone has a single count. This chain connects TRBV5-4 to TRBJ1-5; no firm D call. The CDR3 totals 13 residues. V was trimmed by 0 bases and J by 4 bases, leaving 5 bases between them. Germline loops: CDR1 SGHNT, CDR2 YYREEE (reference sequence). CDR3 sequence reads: CASSLDPNQPQHF. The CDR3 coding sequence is TGTGCCAGCAGCTTGGATCCTAATCAGCCCCAGCATTTT.

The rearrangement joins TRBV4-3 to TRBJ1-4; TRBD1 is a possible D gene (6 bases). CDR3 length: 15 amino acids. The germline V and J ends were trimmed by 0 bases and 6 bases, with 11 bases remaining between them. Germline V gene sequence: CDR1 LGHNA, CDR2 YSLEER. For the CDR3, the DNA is TGCGCCAGCAGCCAAGATCGGGGGGCTTATGAAAAACTGTTTTTT. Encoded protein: CASSQDRGAYEKLFF.

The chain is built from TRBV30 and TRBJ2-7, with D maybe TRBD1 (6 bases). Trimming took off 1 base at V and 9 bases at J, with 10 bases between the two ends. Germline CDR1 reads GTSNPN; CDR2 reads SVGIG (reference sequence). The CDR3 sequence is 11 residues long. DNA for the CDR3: TGTGCCTGGAGTGACAGGGTAGGGCAGTACTTC. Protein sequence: CAWSDRVGQYF.

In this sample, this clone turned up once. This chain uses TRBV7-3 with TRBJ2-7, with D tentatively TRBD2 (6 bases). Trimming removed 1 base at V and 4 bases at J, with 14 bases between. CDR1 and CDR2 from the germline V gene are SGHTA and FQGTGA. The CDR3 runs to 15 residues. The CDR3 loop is CASSLSGGTGYEQYF. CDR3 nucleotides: TGTGCCAGCAGCTTAAGTGGGGGGACCGGTTACGAGCAGTACTTC. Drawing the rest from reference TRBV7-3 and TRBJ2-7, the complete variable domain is GAGVSQTPSNKVTEKGKYVELRCDPISGHTALYWYRQSLGQGPEFLIYFQGTGAADDSGLPNDRFFAVRPEGSVSTLKIQRTERGDSAVYLCASSLSGGTGYEQYFGPGTRLTVT.

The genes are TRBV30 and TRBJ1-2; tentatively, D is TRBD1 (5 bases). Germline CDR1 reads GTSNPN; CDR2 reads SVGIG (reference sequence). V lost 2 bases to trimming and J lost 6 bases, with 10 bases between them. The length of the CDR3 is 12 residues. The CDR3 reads CAWSSRGDGYTF. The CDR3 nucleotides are TGTGCCTGGAGTAGCCGGGGGGATGGCTACACCTTC.

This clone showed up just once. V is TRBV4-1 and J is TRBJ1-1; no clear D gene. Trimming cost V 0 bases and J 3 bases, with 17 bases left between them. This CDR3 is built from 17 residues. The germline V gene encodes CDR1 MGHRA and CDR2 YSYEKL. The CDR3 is CASSQDTRRGGHTEAFF. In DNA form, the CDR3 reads TGCGCCAGCAGCCAAGACACACGCCGGGGTGGACACACTGAAGCTTTCTTT.

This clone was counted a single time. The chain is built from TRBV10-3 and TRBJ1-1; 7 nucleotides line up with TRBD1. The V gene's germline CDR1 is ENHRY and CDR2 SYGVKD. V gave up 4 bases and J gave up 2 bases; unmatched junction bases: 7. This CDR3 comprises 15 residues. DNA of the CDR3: TGTGCCATCAGTGCCCGGGACAGCGGAAACACTGAAGCTTTCTTT. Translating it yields CAISARDSGNTEAFF.

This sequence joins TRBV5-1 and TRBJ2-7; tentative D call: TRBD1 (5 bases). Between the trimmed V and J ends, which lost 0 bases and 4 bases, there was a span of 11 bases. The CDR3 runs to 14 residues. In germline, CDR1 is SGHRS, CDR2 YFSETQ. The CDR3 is CASSLDRSNYEQYF. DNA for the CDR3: TGCGCCAGCAGCTTGGACAGGAGCAATTACGAGCAGTACTTC.

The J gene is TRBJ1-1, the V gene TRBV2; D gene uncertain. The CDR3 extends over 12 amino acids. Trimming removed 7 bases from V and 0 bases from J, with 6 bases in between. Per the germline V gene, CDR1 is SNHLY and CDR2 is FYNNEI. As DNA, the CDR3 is TGTGCCAGCAACAGACTGAACACTGAAGCTTTCTTT. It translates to CASNRLNTEAFF.

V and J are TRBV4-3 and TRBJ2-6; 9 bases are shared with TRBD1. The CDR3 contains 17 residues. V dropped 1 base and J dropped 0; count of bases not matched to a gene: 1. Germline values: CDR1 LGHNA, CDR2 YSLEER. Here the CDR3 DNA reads TGCGCCAGCAGCCAAGGGACAGGGGACTCTGGGGCCAACGTCCTGACTTTC. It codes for CASSQGTGDSGANVLTF.

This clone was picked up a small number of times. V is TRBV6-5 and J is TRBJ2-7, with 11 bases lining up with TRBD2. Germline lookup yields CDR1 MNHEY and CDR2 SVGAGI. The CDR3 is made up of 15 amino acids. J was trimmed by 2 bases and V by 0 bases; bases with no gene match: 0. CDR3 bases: TGTGCCAGCAGTTACTCACTAGCGGGGGCCTACGAGCAGTACTTC. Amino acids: CASSYSLAGAYEQYF.

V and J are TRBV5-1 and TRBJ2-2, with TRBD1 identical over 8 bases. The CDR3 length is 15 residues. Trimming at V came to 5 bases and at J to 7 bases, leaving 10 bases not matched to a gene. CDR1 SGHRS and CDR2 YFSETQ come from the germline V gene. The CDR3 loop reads CASRPQGATGGELFF. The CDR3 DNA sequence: TGCGCCAGCAGGCCTCAGGGGGCTACCGGCGGGGAGCTGTTTTTT. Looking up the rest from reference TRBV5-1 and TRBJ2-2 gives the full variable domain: KAGVTQTPRYLIKTRGQQVTLSCSPISGHRSVSWYQQTPGQGLQFLFEYFSETQRNKGNFPGRFSGRQFSNSRSEMNVSTLELGDSALYLCASRPQGATGGELFFGEGSRLTVL.

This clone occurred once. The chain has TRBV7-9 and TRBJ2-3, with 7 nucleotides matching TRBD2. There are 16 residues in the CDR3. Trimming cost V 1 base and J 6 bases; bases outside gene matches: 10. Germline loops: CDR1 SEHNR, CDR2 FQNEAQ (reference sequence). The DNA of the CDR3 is TGTGCCAGCAGCTTAGACGGAGCGGGGCGGGTTGATACGCAGTATTTT. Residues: CASSLDGAGRVDTQYF.

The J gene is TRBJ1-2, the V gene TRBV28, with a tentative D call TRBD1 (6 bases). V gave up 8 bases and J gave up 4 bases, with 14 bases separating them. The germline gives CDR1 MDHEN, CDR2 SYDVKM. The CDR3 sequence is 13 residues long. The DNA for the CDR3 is TGTGCCAGCGCAGCGGGGGCGCGCTATGGCTACACCTTC. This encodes CASAAGARYGYTF.

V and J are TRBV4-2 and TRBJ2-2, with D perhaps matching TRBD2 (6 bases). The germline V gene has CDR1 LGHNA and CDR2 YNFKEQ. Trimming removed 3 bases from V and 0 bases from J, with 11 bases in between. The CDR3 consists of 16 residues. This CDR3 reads CASSQLAEPNTGELFF. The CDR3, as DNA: TGTGCCAGCAGCCAGTTAGCGGAGCCGAACACCGGGGAGCTGTTTTTT.

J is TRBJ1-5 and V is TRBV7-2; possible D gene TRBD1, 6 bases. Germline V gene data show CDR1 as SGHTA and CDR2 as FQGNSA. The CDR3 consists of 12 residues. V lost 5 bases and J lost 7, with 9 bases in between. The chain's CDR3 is CASSQQGQPQHF. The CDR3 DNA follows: TGTGCCAGCAGCCAACAGGGCCAGCCCCAGCATTTT. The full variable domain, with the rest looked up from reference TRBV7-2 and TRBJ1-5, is GAGVSQSPSNKVTEKGKDVELRCDPISGHTALYWYRQSLGQGLEFLIYFQGNSAPDKSGLPSDRFSAERTGGSVSTLTIQRTQQEDSAVYLCASSQQGQPQHFGDGTRLSIL.

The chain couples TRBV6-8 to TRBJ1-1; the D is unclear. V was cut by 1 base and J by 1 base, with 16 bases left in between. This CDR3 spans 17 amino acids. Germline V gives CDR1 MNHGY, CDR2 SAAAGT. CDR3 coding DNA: TGTGCCAGCAGTTACTTGGAAATTGGGCTCCCGAACACTGAAGCTTTCTTT. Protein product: CASSYLEIGLPNTEAFF.

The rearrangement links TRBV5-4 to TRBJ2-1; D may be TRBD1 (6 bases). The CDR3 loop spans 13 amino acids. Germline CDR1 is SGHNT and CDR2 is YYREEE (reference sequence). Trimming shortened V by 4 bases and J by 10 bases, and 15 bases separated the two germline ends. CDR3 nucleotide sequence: TGTGCCAGCAGCCTTGGACAGCAGTTCGAGCAGTTCTTC. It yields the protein CASSLGQQFEQFF.

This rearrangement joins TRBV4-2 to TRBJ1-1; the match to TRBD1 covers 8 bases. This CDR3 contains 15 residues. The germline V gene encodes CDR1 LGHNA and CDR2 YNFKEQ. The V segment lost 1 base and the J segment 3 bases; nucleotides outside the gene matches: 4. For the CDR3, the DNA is TGTGCCAGCAGCCAAGGGACAGGGTACGACACTGAAGCTTTCTTT. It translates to CASSQGTGYDTEAFF.